One and the same sample provided the 27 T cell receptor beta chains below, sequenced in a study of T cells in Graves' hyperthyroidism and ophthalmopathy. The CDR3 regions of TCR beta were amplified from RNA transcripts. A set of HTBI primers served as the primers for a first-round RT-PCR of the TCR CDR3. One entry per CDR3 protein results from TCRdb running MiXCR on the multiplex PCR reads. The data show about 610,000 distinct CDR3 sequences, with just over 45% seen just once and around 7.7% held by the top ten. Sequencing was performed on peripheral blood or thyroid tissue (not recorded which). All receptors come from a young woman with Graves' hyperthyroidism.

This clonotype was found a few times. V is TRBV14 and J is TRBJ1-3, with TRBD1 matching over 7 bases. The CDR3 contains 14 residues. From germline, CDR1 is SGHDN and CDR2 FVKESK. Trimming at V came to 4 bases and at J to 4 bases, leaving 4 bases not matched to a gene. CDR3 loop: CASSPTGSGNTIYF. The CDR3 bases are TGTGCCAGCAGCCCGACAGGGTCAGGAAACACCATATATTTT.

This chain links TRBV12-3 or TRBV12-4 with TRBJ2-7; TRBD1 matches at 12 bases. Trimming cost V 6 bases and J 4 bases; bases outside gene matches: 10. There are 16 residues in the CDR3. The DNA of the CDR3 is TGTGCCAGCAGCTTATCCGGGACAGGGGGCTATTACGAGCAGTACTTC. Encoded protein: CASSLSGTGGYYEQYF.

This clonotype was recorded many times. The chain is built from TRBV12-3 or TRBV12-4 and TRBJ1-2; D not resolved. V was trimmed by 5 bases and J by 2 bases, leaving 15 bases between them. CDR3 length equals 15 residues. In nucleotides, the CDR3 is TGTGCCAGCAGTCACTCAGAGCAAAAGAACTATGGCTACACCTTC. It is translated as CASSHSEQKNYGYTF.

This clonotype was seen at least ten times. This chain connects TRBV5-1 to TRBJ2-2; 8 bases map to TRBD2. J gave up 0 bases and V 4 bases, and 5 bases lay outside the gene matches. CDR1 SGHRS and CDR2 YFSETQ come from the germline V gene. The CDR3 has 16 amino acids. The CDR3 protein is CASSKRTSSNTGELFF. In nucleotides, the CDR3 is TGCGCCAGCAGCAAAAGGACTAGCTCGAACACCGGGGAGCTGTTTTTT.

The chain employs TRBV24-1 and TRBJ2-5, with D possibly TRBD2 on 6 matching bases. Germline V CDR1 and CDR2: KGHDR, SFDVKD. The CDR3 spans 15 residues. Trimming left V 3 bases short and J 5 bases short, with 15 bases between. The CDR3 DNA follows: TGTGCCACCAGTGATCCCCGGGGGAGACGGGAGACCCAGTACTTC. Its protein product is CATSDPRGRRETQYF.

This sequence joins TRBV6-5 and TRBJ2-7; D assignment may be TRBD1 or TRBD2 (6 bases each). Trimming took off 6 bases at V and 0 bases at J, with 15 bases between the two ends. There are 15 residues in the CDR3. Germline values: CDR1 MNHEY, CDR2 SVGAGI. This CDR3 reads CASRRGGGSSYEQYF. Written as DNA, the CDR3 is TGTGCCAGCAGGCGAGGAGGGGGGAGCTCCTACGAGCAGTACTTC.

This clonotype was counted at least ten times. The V gene is TRBV5-8, the J gene TRBJ2-6; D uncertain. The length of the CDR3 is 15 residues. Germline CDR1 and CDR2: SGHTS and YDEGEE. The ends were cut back, 4 bases at V and 2 bases at J, with 10 bases in the middle. The CDR3 loop reads CASSGPAAGANVLTF. In nucleotides, the CDR3 is TGTGCCAGCAGCGGGCCTGCTGCTGGGGCCAACGTCCTGACTTTC.

This clonotype was observed at least ten times. The V gene is TRBV12-3 or TRBV12-4, the J gene TRBJ2-2; 8 bases match TRBD2. CDR3 length: 17 amino acids. After removal of 1 base from V and 6 bases from J, the junction contained 10 bases not matched to a gene. As DNA, the CDR3 is TGTGCCAGCAGTTTAGAGCCACTAGCGGCGGGGGCCGGGGAGCTGTTTTTT. Amino acid sequence: CASSLEPLAAGAGELFF.

This clonotype showed up many times. V gene TRBV7-2 combines with J gene TRBJ2-7; perhaps TRBD2 as D (5 bases). In germline, CDR1 is SGHTA, CDR2 FQGNSA. V shed 5 bases and J shed 3 bases, with 11 bases lying between them. The CDR3 consists of 13 residues. The CDR3 region is CASSVGGLYEQYF. The DNA for the CDR3 is TGTGCCAGCAGCGTCGGAGGACTCTACGAGCAGTACTTC.

As concerns this clonotype: At one end the junction does not follow the germline gene, possibly because of a read error. This chain links TRBV2 with TRBJ2-2; 8 nucleotides align to TRBD1. The CDR3 has 15 residues. Germline V gene sequence: CDR1 SNHLY, CDR2 FYNNEI. The CDR3 coding sequence is TGCGCCAGCAGCCAAGGACAGGGAAGGCCCGGGGAGCTGTTTTTT. Translation gives CASSQGQGRPGELFF.

This rearrangement joins TRBV20-1 to TRBJ1-2, with D possibly TRBD1 on 5 matching bases. The CDR3 covers 12 residues. The V gene lost 6 bases and the J gene lost 6 bases, with 14 bases spanning the gap. Germline lookup yields CDR1 DFQATT and CDR2 SNEGSKA (reference sequence). CDR3 region: CSANSGPDGYTF. CDR3 in DNA: TGCAGTGCCAACTCGGGGCCGGATGGCTACACCTTC.

This clonotype was detected ten times or more. This rearrangement joins TRBV6-1 to TRBJ2-7; tentatively, D is TRBD1 or TRBD2 (5 bases each). The CDR3 sequence is 14 residues long. V lost 5 bases and J 7 bases, leaving 18 bases between the germline ends. CDR1 MNHNS and CDR2 SASEGT come from the germline V gene. CDR3 DNA: TGTGCCAGCAGTAAAATTGGGACCATCGGGGAGCAGTACTTC. This sequence encodes CASSKIGTIGEQYF.

This clonotype occurred many times. J is TRBJ2-7 and V is TRBV4-2; possible D gene TRBD1, 5 bases. CDR1 LGHNA and CDR2 YNFKEQ come from the germline V gene. The length of the CDR3 is 13 residues. V was trimmed by 3 bases and J by 4 bases, leaving 10 bases between them. CDR3 sequence: CASSQDRQYEQYF. The CDR3 bases are TGTGCCAGCAGCCAGGACCGACAGTACGAGCAGTACTTC.

This clonotype has a count of ten or more. This chain connects TRBV7-9 to TRBJ2-7, with TRBD1 matching 7 bases. V trimming: 5 bases; J trimming: 2 bases; junction bases outside the gene matches: 15. Germline V gene lookup returns CDR1 SEHNR and CDR2 FQNEAQ (reference sequence). The CDR3 is made up of 17 amino acids. The CDR3 spells CASSPRDRDLSPYEQYF. The DNA for the CDR3 is TGTGCCAGCAGCCCCCGGGACAGAGACCTATCCCCCTACGAGCAGTACTTC. Combining the CDR3 with reference TRBV7-9 and TRBJ2-7 gives the whole variable domain DTGVSQNPRHKITKRGQNVTFRCDPISEHNRLYWYRQTLGQGPEFLTYFQNEAQLEKSRLLSDRFSAERPKGSFSTLEIQRTEQGDSAMYLCASSPRDRDLSPYEQYFGPGTRLTVT.

As concerns this clonotype: The junction shows a germline mismatch at one end, possibly a read error. J is TRBJ2-7 and V is TRBV30, with unresolved D. Germline assignment: CDR1 GTSNPN and CDR2 SVGIG (reference sequence). This CDR3 is 11 amino acids long. CDR3 sequence reads: CAWSVRYEQCF. The DNA for the CDR3 is TGTGCCTGGAGTGTCCGGTACGAGCAGTGCTTC.

The chain links TRBV4-1 to TRBJ2-7, with D uncertain. Germline V gene sequence: CDR1 MGHRA, CDR2 YSYEKL. This CDR3 contains 15 residues. The V end lost 4 bases, the J end lost 5 bases, and 18 bases lay between the germline ends. This CDR3 is CASSPAGTAFDEQYF. The DNA of the CDR3 is TGCGCCAGCAGCCCAGCCGGAACAGCCTTTGACGAGCAGTACTTC.

With regard to this clonotype: This may come from a read error, since a much larger clone is one base off. The chain employs TRBV2 and TRBJ1-1; no definite D call. The CDR3 extends over 14 amino acids. Germline CDR1 and CDR2: SNHLY and FYNNEI. Trimming shortened V by 6 bases and J by 4 bases, and 15 bases separated the two germline ends. CDR3 nucleotide sequence: TGTGCCAGCAGAAACCCAGATTTCAGCACTGAAGCTTTCTTT. Translation gives CASRNPDFSTEAFF.

This clonotype came up many times. This CDR3 is CSTMGVRQPQHF. The CDR3 DNA reads as TGCAGCACCATGGGGGTGAGGCAGCCCCAGCATTTT. The V and J genes are TRBV20-1 and TRBJ1-5; TRBD1 might be the D (5 bases). The CDR3 runs 12 residues. Germline values: CDR1 DFQATT, CDR2 SNEGSKA (reference sequence).

At least ten counts were recorded for this clonotype. CDR3 DNA sequence: TGCAGTGCTAGAGTACCAGGGGATCCGATCCAGCCCCAGCATTTT. This encodes CSARVPGDPIQPQHF. The chain links TRBV20-1 to TRBJ1-5; a weak D match, TRBD1 (6 bases). Germline V lookup: CDR1 DFQATT, CDR2 SNEGSKA (reference sequence). V was cut by 1 base and J by 7 bases, with 17 bases left in between. This CDR3 is built from 15 residues.

This clonotype was observed a handful of times. The chain couples TRBV29-1 to TRBJ2-7; possible D gene TRBD2, 5 bases. In germline, CDR1 is SQVTM, CDR2 ANQGSEA. V shed 7 bases and J shed 0 bases, with 16 bases lying between them. CDR3 length: 14 residues. Here the CDR3 DNA reads TGCAGCGCCCAGGCTGCGGGTGCCTCCTACGAGCAGTACTTC. Translating gives CSAQAAGASYEQYF.

This clonotype was counted at least ten times. The chain is built from TRBV7-3 and TRBJ2-5; D is perhaps TRBD2 (5 bases). The CDR3 has 15 amino acids. Trimming left V 1 base short and J 4 bases short, with 13 bases between. Germline CDR1 is SGHTA and CDR2 is FQGTGA. CDR3 bases: TGTGCCAGCAGCTTAAGTCCCGGGGATCTAGAGACCCAGTACTTC. This encodes CASSLSPGDLETQYF.

Only one count was recorded for this clonotype. The V gene is TRBV20-1, the J gene TRBJ1-5; tentative D call: TRBD1 (5 bases). The CDR3 is 20 amino acids. Germline V CDR1 and CDR2: DFQATT, SNEGSKA (reference sequence). Trimming stripped 2 bases from V and 5 bases from J, with 31 bases between. As DNA, the CDR3 is TGCAGTGCTAGAATGGGGACTAGCGGCTGGGAGCATGCCACAGATCAGCCCCAGCATTTT. Translated, it gives CSARMGTSGWEHATDQPQHF.

In DNA form, the CDR3 reads TGCAGTTCAGGGACGGATTCCTACGAGCAGTACTTC. This encodes CSSGTDSYEQYF. The J gene is TRBJ2-7, the V gene TRBV29-1, with D possibly called TRBD1 or TRBD2 (5 bases each). Germline values: CDR1 SQVTM, CDR2 ANQGSEA. The CDR3 is made up of 12 amino acids.

The chain links TRBV19 to TRBJ2-3; D not certain. Between the trimmed V and J ends, which lost 2 bases and 6 bases, there was a span of 3 bases. Germline V gene lookup returns CDR1 LNHDA and CDR2 SQIVND (reference sequence). The CDR3 covers 11 residues. CDR3 amino acids: CASSIWDTQYF. Written as DNA, the CDR3 is TGTGCCAGTAGTATATGGGATACGCAGTATTTT.

In its sample, this clonotype was seen many times. The chain recombines TRBV20-1 with TRBJ2-7, with D possibly matching TRBD1 (6 bases). The CDR3 is 14 residues long. Germline CDR1 reads DFQATT; CDR2 reads SNEGSKA (reference sequence). The V and J ends lost 1 base and 3 bases respectively, with 13 bases between them. CDR3 bases: TGCAGTGCTAGAGGTTGGACAGCGATCTACGAGCAGTACTTC. Translating gives CSARGWTAIYEQYF.

This clonotype was seen only a few times. This sequence joins TRBV15 and TRBJ1-6, with D uncertain. The CDR3 covers 15 residues. Germline V gene sequence: CDR1 LNHNV, CDR2 YYDKDF (reference sequence). V dropped 9 bases and J dropped 1 base, with 13 bases sitting between them. This CDR3 is CATSTWDSYNSPLHF. The CDR3 nucleotides read TGTGCCACATCAACCTGGGATTCCTATAATTCACCCCTCCACTTT.

Of note for this clonotype: Just one base apart from a much larger clone, this may be a read error. The CDR3 region has the DNA TGTGCCAGCGGCTCGCCGACAGGGGGCTCCGCTGAAGCTTTCTTT. This translates into CASGSPTGGSAEAFF. V is TRBV11-3 and J is TRBJ1-1; 10 positions agree with TRBD1. CDR1 and CDR2 (germline): SGHNT, YENEEA. With 8 bases clipped from V and 6 bases from J, the junction kept 12 bases outside the gene matches. This CDR3 is 15 amino acids long.